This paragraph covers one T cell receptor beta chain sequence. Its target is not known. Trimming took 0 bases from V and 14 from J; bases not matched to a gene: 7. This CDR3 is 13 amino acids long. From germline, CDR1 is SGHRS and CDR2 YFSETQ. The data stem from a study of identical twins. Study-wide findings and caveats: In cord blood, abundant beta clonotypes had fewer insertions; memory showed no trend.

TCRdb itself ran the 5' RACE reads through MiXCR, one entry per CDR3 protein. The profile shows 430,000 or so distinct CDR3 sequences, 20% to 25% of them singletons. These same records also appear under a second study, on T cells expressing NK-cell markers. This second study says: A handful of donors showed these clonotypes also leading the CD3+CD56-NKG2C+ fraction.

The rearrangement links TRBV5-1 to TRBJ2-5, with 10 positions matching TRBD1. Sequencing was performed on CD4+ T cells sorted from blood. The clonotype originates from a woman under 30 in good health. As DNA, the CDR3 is TGCGCCAGCAGCTTGGAACCCGGACAGGGGGTATACTTC. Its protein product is CASSLEPGQGVYF. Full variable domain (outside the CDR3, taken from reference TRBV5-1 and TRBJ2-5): KAGVTQTPRYLIKTRGQQVTLSCSPISGHRSVSWYQQTPGQGLQFLFEYFSETQRNKGNFPGRFSGRQFSNSRSEMNVSTLELGDSALYLCASSLEPGQGVYFGPGTRLLVL.